Each of the 10 T cell receptor beta chains below was sequenced from the same sample in a study of cytomegalovirus exposure and HLA in healthy donors. The PCR made use of 60 Vbeta and 13 Jbeta primers. The method was immunoSEQ multiplex PCR; TCRdb's version includes in-frame clones alone and lacks a portion of them. The sample has nearly 200,000 clones, 75% to 85% seen once; the top ten hold around 6.3%. Material for sequencing was PBMCs. The receptors derive from a woman aged 45 to 65 in good health and CMV-seropositive.

The gene calls are TRBV6-6 and TRBJ2-2; D is uncertain. The CDR3 contains 11 residues. Between the trimmed V and J ends, which lost 8 bases and 5 bases, there was a span of 6 bases. CDR1 is MNHNY, CDR2 SVGAGI, per germline (reference sequence). The CDR3 DNA reads as TGTGCCAGCTCGTTTACCGGGGAGCTGTTTTTT. Amino acids: CASSFTGELFF.

This sequence joins TRBV4-1 and TRBJ2-7, with 8 bases matching TRBD2. CDR3 length: 18 residues. Germline CDR1 is MGHRA and CDR2 is YSYEKL. J gave up 3 bases and V 0 bases, and 13 bases lay outside the gene matches. The CDR3 DNA reads as TGCGCCAGCAGCCAAGATAGGATTTCGGGACTAGATAACTACGAGCAGTACTTC. Protein product: CASSQDRISGLDNYEQYF.

This chain joins TRBV18 and TRBJ2-1, with D tentatively TRBD2 (5 bases). The V gene lost 2 bases and the J gene lost 6 bases, with 14 bases spanning the gap. CDR1 is KGHSH and CDR2 is LQKENI in the germline V gene. This CDR3 comprises 15 residues. The DNA of the CDR3 is TGTGCCAGCTCACCAGGAGAGGGAGTAGGCAATGAGCAGTTCTTC. This codes for CASSPGEGVGNEQFF.

The chain links TRBV5-8 to TRBJ2-4; maybe TRBD1 (5 bases). V was trimmed by 0 bases and J by 1 base, leaving 14 bases between them. The CDR3 loop spans 17 amino acids. Germline CDR1 is SGHTS and CDR2 is YDEGEE. Here the CDR3 reads CASSLAMGLFAKNIQYF. The CDR3 DNA is TGTGCCAGCAGCTTGGCCATGGGGCTGTTTGCCAAAAACATTCAGTACTTC.

This sequence joins TRBV18 and TRBJ1-1, with a possible D match to TRBD1 (5 bases). V lost 0 bases to trimming and J lost 6 bases, with 14 bases between them. The germline V gene has CDR1 KGHSH and CDR2 LQKENI. The CDR3 has 15 amino acids. The CDR3 DNA is TGTGCCAGCTCACCACCGTTGGAGGGGAATCCTGAAGCTTTCTTT. It yields the protein CASSPPLEGNPEAFF.

V gene TRBV11-1 combines with J gene TRBJ2-7; tentatively, D is TRBD2 (6 bases). Germline V gene data show CDR1 as SGHAT and CDR2 as FQDESV (reference sequence). This CDR3 contains 14 residues. Trimming took 1 base from V and 2 from J, leaving 9 bases between them. CDR3 in amino acids: CASSLVASAYEQYF. The CDR3 nucleotides read TGTGCCAGCAGCTTAGTTGCTAGCGCCTACGAGCAGTACTTC.

CDR3 amino acids: CASSLSRGSYEQYF. The DNA for the CDR3 is TGTGCCAGCAGTTTATCGCGGGGGTCCTACGAGCAGTACTTC. The V gene is TRBV27, the J gene TRBJ2-7, with TRBD2 identical over 7 bases. J was trimmed by 1 base and V by 0 bases; bases with no gene match: 0. Germline assignment: CDR1 MNHEY and CDR2 SMNVEV (reference sequence). This CDR3 spans 14 amino acids.

The chain carries TRBV29-1 and TRBJ1-2, with D unclear. The CDR3 totals 13 residues. Germline CDR1 and CDR2: SQVTM and ANQGSEA. The V gene lost 0 bases and the J gene lost 3 bases, with 8 bases spanning the gap. This CDR3 is CSVEETYHYGYTF. CDR3 nucleotides: TGCAGCGTTGAAGAGACTTATCACTATGGCTACACCTTC.

J is TRBJ2-1 and V is TRBV28, with TRBD2 identical over 8 bases. CDR1 and CDR2 (germline): MDHEN, SYDVKM. V shed 2 bases, J shed 6 bases, and the junction held 15 bases outside the gene matches. This CDR3 is built from 18 residues. The CDR3 spells CASSLIAGNLASTNEQFF. DNA for the CDR3: TGTGCCAGCAGTTTAATAGCGGGAAATCTCGCCTCTACCAATGAGCAGTTCTTC.

This rearrangement joins TRBV5-6 to TRBJ2-5; the D gene is possibly TRBD1 (6 bases). The germline V gene has CDR1 SGHDT and CDR2 YYEEEE. This CDR3 is 19 amino acids long. The V gene lost 0 bases and the J gene lost 2 bases, with 23 bases spanning the gap. As DNA, the CDR3 is TGTGCCAGCAGCTTGGTCATCTTGGGTGGGGGCTCCCGACAAGAGACCCAGTACTTC. This sequence encodes CASSLVILGGGSRQETQYF.